One and the same sample provided the 18 T cell receptor beta chains below, sequenced in a study of blood T cell repertoires in COVID-19 (dated by TCRdb to between 2020 and 2021). Libraries were constructed by the immunoSEQ multiplex PCR assay. TCRdb provides this immuneACCESS table in a form limited to in-frame rearrangements. Some clones are lacking; in checked studies, under half of them reflect an unresolved V gene, and why the rest are absent is not known. Recorded for this sample are approximately 94,000 clones; 70% to 85% of them occurred a single time. Together, the top ten hold about 25% of the sample. Sequenced sample: peripheral blood. The source is a man between 60 and 75 years old with acute or convalescent COVID-19.

The rearrangement links TRBV27 to TRBJ2-3, with D possibly matching TRBD2 (5 bases). V was trimmed by 2 bases and J by 1 base, leaving 10 bases between them. Germline V gene sequence: CDR1 MNHEY, CDR2 SMNVEV (reference sequence). This CDR3 contains 15 residues. CDR3 loop: CASSLSEGRTDTQYF. CDR3 coding DNA: TGTGCCAGCAGTTTAAGTGAGGGCCGCACAGATACGCAGTATTTT.

This clone was seen a single time. V usage is TRBV7-9 and J usage is TRBJ1-1; D is perhaps TRBD1 (6 bases). The CDR3 runs to 15 residues. V gave up 4 bases and J gave up 1 base, with 13 bases separating them. Germline V gene sequence: CDR1 SEHNR, CDR2 FQNEAQ (reference sequence). The CDR3 sequence is CASSSFGQPNTEAFF. Written as DNA, the CDR3 is TGTGCCAGCAGCTCATTCGGACAGCCGAACACTGAAGCTTTCTTT.

The J gene is TRBJ1-6, the V gene TRBV30; maybe TRBD1 (5 bases). Trimming removed 1 base at V and 6 bases at J, with 7 bases between. Germline-derived CDR1 and CDR2 are GTSNPN and SVGIG (reference sequence). The CDR3 length is 13 residues. The CDR3 DNA reads as TGTGCCTGGAGTGGGGGCCCTAATTCACCCCTCCACTTT. Its translation: CAWSGGPNSPLHF.

The rearrangement uses TRBV11-2 and TRBJ1-4; possibly TRBD1 for D (5 bases). CDR3 length: 15 residues. The ends were cut back, 3 bases at V and 0 bases at J, with 8 bases in the middle. Germline CDR1 reads SGHAT; CDR2 reads FQNNGV. CDR3 sequence (DNA): TGTGCCAGCAGCTTGGGGGGGGCAACTAATGAAAAACTGTTTTTT. This codes for CASSLGGATNEKLFF.

This sequence joins TRBV7-9 and TRBJ1-4, with 8 nucleotides matching TRBD1. This CDR3 has 14 residues. After removal of 7 bases from V and 8 bases from J, the junction contained 9 bases not matched to a gene. Germline V gene sequence: CDR1 SEHNR, CDR2 FQNEAQ (reference sequence). In nucleotides, the CDR3 is TGTGCCAGCAACCCCGGACAGGGCAAGGAAAAACTGTTTTTT. Translated, it gives CASNPGQGKEKLFF.

CDR3 amino acids: CASSYETAGTVASPLHF. DNA for the CDR3: TGCGCCAGCAGCTACGAAACGGCCGGGACAGTAGCTTCACCCCTCCACTTT. The V gene is TRBV5-1, the J gene TRBJ1-6, with TRBD1 matching 7 bases. CDR3 size: 17 residues. J gave up 9 bases and V 3 bases, and 15 bases lay outside the gene matches. The germline V gene encodes CDR1 SGHRS and CDR2 YFSETQ.

This chain links TRBV4-2 with TRBJ1-5, with D maybe TRBD1 (6 bases). V gave up 2 bases and J gave up 9 bases, with 14 bases separating them. The length of the CDR3 is 14 residues. The germline CDR1 and CDR2 sequences are LGHNA and YNFKEQ. The CDR3 here is CASSQQEQGRPQHF. For the CDR3, the DNA is TGTGCCAGCAGCCAACAAGAACAGGGAAGGCCCCAGCATTTT.

The chain combines TRBV14 with TRBJ1-1; the D is unclear. CDR3 size: 14 residues. V lost 1 base and J lost 1, with 7 bases in between. Per germline, CDR1 SGHDN and CDR2 FVKESK. The CDR3 nucleotides are TGTGCCAGCAGCCAAGGAGGTTGGAACACTGAAGCTTTCTTT. Its translation: CASSQGGWNTEAFF.

This rearrangement joins TRBV18 to TRBJ1-5, with D hard to call. This CDR3 comprises 13 residues. V lost 2 bases to trimming and J lost 4 bases, with 6 bases between them. Germline V gene data show CDR1 as KGHSH and CDR2 as LQKENI. The CDR3 DNA is TGTGCCAGCTCACCAGAGGAGAATCAGCCCCAGCATTTT. Translation gives CASSPEENQPQHF.

CDR3 sequence reads: CASSLGAPDTQYF. In DNA form, the CDR3 reads TGTGCCAGCAGCTTAGGAGCTCCAGATACGCAGTATTTT. The V and J genes are TRBV7-2 and TRBJ2-3, with D hard to call. The CDR3 sequence is 13 residues long. Trimming shortened V by 1 base and J by 4 bases, and 6 bases separated the two germline ends. The germline V gene has CDR1 SGHTA and CDR2 FQGNSA.

This chain connects TRBV25-1 to TRBJ1-4, with 8 bases matching TRBD1. Losses at the gene ends were 6 bases for V and 3 bases for J; bases not matched to a gene: 6. CDR1 and CDR2 from the germline V gene are MGHDK and SYGVNS. The CDR3 contains 15 residues. The CDR3 here is CASRPGQGANEKLFF. The CDR3 DNA reads as TGTGCCAGCAGACCCGGACAGGGTGCTAATGAAAAACTGTTTTTT.

The V and J genes are TRBV7-9 and TRBJ1-4; 8 bases line up with TRBD1. The ends lost 1 base at V and 8 bases at J; junction bases unmatched: 12. CDR3 length equals 17 residues. Germline CDR1 and CDR2: SEHNR and FQNEAQ (reference sequence). CDR3 in amino acids: CASSLGDRTGTNEKLFF. In nucleotides, the CDR3 is TGTGCCAGCAGCTTAGGGGATCGGACAGGGACGAACGAAAAACTGTTTTTT.

V gene TRBV6-2 or TRBV6-3 combines with J gene TRBJ1-2, with D hard to call. The CDR3 is made up of 14 amino acids. The germline gives CDR1 MNHEY, CDR2 SVGEGT. The germline V and J ends were trimmed by 1 base and 0 bases, with 6 bases remaining between them. The CDR3: CASSYWQANYGYTF. In nucleotides, the CDR3 is TGTGCCAGCAGTTACTGGCAAGCTAACTATGGCTACACCTTC.

The CDR3 nucleotides are TGTGCCAGCAGCGAAACGCAGGGGATTCGCAATCAGCCCCAGCATTTT. Translation gives CASSETQGIRNQPQHF. The rearrangement links TRBV7-8 to TRBJ1-5; TRBD1 is a possible D gene (6 bases). V was shortened by 5 bases and J by 2 bases, with 16 bases between the two germline ends. Germline assignment: CDR1 SGHVS and CDR2 FQNEAQ. The CDR3 has 16 amino acids.

The V gene is TRBV6-6, the J gene TRBJ2-4; TRBD1 aligns across 8 bases. V shed 5 bases, J shed 3 bases, and the junction held 9 bases outside the gene matches. Germline lookup yields CDR1 MNHNY and CDR2 SVGAGI (reference sequence). The CDR3 is made up of 16 amino acids. CDR3 nucleotides: TGTGCCAGCAGTCCGGGGACAGGCCCCGGCAAAAACATTCAGTACTTC. It is translated as CASSPGTGPGKNIQYF.

The rearrangement links TRBV15 to TRBJ1-2; D is perhaps TRBD1 (6 bases). This CDR3 comprises 18 residues. Germline loops: CDR1 LNHNV, CDR2 YYDKDF (reference sequence). Trimming shortened V by 5 bases and J by 0 bases, and 22 bases separated the two germline ends. The chain's CDR3 is CATSGAEQGTTSNYGYTF. CDR3 nucleotide sequence: TGTGCCACCAGCGGAGCTGAACAGGGAACGACCTCTAACTATGGCTACACCTTC.

CDR3 in DNA: TGTGCCAGCACCATTCGAACATGGGAGCAGTTCTTC. This codes for CASTIRTWEQFF. The chain has TRBV12-3 or TRBV12-4 and TRBJ2-1, with unresolved D. CDR3 size: 12 residues. V was trimmed by 7 bases and J by 10 bases, leaving 14 bases between them.

DNA of the CDR3: TGTGCCTGGAGTGACGGGAACACTGAAGCTTTCTTT. Translated, it gives CAWSDGNTEAFF. This rearrangement joins TRBV30 to TRBJ1-1; unclear D gene. The ends were cut back, 1 base at V and 1 base at J, with 4 bases in the middle. The CDR3 covers 12 residues. CDR1 is GTSNPN and CDR2 is SVGIG in the germline V gene (reference sequence). The variable domain in full, with the rest retrieved from reference TRBV30 and TRBJ1-1, is SQTIHQWPATLVQPVGSPLSLECTVEGTSNPNLYWYRQAAGRGLQLLFYSVGIGQISSEVPQNLSASRPQDRQFILSSKKLLLSDSGFYLCAWSDGNTEAFFGQGTRLTVV.